This T cell receptor (beta chain) was sequenced during a study of cytomegalovirus exposure and HLA in healthy donors. This clone appeared a few times. Primers included in the PCR were 60 Vbeta and 13 Jbeta primers. TCRdb keeps only in-frame clones here, not all; method: immunoSEQ multiplex PCR. There are 150,000 to 250,000 clones in the sample; about 80% occur only once, and 3.5% to 5% lies in the top ten. This receptor was taken from a woman in her thirties in good health and CMV-seropositive. Sequenced sample: PBMCs.

CDR3 loop: CASSPGLINYGYTF. The CDR3 nucleotides are TGTGCCAGCAGTCCGGGACTGATTAACTATGGCTACACCTTC. The chain is built from TRBV6-1 and TRBJ1-2; perhaps TRBD1 as D (5 bases). The CDR3 consists of 14 residues. V was trimmed by 5 bases and J by 1 base, leaving 11 bases between them. Germline V lookup: CDR1 MNHNS, CDR2 SASEGT.